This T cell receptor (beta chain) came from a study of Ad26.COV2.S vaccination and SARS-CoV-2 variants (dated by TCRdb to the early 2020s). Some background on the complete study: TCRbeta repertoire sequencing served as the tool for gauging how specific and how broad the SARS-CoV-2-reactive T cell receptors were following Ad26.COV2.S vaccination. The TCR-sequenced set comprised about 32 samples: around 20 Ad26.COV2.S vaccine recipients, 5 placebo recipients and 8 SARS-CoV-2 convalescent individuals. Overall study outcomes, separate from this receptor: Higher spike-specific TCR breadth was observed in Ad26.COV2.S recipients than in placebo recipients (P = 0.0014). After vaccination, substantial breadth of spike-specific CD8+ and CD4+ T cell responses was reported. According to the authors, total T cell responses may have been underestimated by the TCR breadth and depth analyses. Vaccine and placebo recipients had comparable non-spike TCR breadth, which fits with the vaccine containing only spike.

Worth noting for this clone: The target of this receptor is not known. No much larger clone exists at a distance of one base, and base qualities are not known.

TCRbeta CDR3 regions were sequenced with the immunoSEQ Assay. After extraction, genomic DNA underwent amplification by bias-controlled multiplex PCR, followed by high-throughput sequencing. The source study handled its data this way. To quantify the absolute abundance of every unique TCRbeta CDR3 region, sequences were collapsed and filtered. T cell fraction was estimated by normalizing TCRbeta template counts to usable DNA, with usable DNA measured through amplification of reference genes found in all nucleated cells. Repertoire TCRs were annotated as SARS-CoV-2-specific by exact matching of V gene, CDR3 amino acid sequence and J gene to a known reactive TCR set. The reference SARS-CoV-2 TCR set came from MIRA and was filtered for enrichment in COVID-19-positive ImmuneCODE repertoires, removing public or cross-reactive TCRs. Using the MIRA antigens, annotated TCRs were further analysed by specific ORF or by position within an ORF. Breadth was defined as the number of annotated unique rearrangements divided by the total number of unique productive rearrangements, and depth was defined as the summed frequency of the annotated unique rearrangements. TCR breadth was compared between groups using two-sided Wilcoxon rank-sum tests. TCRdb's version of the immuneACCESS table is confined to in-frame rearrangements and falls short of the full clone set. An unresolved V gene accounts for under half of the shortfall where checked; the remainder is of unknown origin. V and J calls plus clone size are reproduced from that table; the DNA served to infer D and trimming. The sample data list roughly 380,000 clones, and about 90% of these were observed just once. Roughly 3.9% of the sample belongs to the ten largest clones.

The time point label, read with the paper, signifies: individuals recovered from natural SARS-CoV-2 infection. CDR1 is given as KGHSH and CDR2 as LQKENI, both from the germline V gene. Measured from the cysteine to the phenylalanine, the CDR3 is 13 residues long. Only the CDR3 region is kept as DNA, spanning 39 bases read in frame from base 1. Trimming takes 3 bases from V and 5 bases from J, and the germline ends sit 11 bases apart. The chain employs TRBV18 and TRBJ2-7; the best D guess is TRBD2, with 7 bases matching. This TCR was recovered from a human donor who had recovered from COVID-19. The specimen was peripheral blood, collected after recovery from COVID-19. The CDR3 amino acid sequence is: CASSPQGRDEQYF. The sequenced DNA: TGTGCCAGCTCACCCCAGGGGAGGGACGAGCAGTACTTC.